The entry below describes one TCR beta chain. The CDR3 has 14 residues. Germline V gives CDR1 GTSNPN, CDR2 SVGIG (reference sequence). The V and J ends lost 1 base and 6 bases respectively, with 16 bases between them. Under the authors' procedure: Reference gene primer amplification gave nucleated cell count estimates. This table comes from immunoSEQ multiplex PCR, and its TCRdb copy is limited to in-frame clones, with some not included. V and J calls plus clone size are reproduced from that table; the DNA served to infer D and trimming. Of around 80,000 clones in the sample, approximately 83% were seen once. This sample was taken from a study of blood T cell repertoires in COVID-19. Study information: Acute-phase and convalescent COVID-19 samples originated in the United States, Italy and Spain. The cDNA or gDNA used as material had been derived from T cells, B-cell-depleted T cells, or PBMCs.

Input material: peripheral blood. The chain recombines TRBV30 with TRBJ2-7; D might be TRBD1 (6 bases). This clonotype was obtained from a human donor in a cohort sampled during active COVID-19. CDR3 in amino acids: CAWSDVTRGFEQYF. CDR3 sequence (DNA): TGTGCCTGGAGTGACGTTACCAGGGGATTCGAGCAGTACTTC.